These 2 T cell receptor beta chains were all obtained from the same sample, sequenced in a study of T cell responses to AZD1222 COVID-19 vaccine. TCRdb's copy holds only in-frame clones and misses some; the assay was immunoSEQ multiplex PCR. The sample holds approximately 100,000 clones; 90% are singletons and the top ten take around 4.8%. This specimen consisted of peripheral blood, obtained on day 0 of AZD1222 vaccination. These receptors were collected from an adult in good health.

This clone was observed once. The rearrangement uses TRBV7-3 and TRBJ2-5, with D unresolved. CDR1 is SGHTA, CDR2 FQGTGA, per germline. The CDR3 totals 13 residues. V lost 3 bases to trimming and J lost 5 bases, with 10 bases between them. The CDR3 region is CASSFSGMETQYF. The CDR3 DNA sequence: TGTGCCAGCAGCTTTTCGGGTATGGAGACCCAGTACTTC.

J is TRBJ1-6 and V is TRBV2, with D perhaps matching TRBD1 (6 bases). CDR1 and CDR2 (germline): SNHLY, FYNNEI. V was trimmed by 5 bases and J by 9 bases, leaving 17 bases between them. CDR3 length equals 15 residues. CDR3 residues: CASSNDLGGGSPLHF. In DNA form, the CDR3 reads TGTGCCAGCAGTAACGATCTAGGGGGAGGTTCACCCCTCCACTTT. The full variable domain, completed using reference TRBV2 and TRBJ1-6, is EPEVTQTPSHQVTQMGQEVILRCVPISNHLYFYWYRQILGQKVEFLVSFYNNEISEKSEIFDDQFSVERPDGSNFTLKIRSTKLEDSAMYFCASSNDLGGGSPLHFGNGTRLTVT.